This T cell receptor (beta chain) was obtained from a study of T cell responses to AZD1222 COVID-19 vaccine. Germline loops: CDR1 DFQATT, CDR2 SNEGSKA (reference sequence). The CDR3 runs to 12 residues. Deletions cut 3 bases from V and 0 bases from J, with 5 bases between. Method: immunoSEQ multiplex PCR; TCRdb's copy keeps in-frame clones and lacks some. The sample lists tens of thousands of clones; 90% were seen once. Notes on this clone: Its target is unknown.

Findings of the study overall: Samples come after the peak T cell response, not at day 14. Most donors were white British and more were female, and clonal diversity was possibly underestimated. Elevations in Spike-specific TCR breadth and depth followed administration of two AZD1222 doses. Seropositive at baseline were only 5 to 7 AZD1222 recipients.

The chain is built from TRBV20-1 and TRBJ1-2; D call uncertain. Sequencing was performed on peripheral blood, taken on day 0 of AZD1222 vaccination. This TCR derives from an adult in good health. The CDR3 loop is CSASLANYGYTF. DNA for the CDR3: TGCAGTGCTAGTCTCGCTAACTATGGCTACACCTTC.